Below are 18 T cell receptor beta chains sequenced from a single sample in a study of human T cells and chemical hapten exposure. The time point is: pre-sensitization, week 0. The treatment denotes: therapeutic diphenylcyclopropenone sensitization with weekly scalp DPC. In TCRdb, the RACE reads were re-called with MiXCR into one record per CDR3 protein. The profile shows about 380,000 distinct CDR3 sequences, roughly 5.3% of them singletons. The starting material was whole blood, obtained in connection with sensitization to the hapten diphenylcyclopropenone (DPC). All receptors come from a woman aged 50 to 60 with alopecia areata. Some clones in this sample may be carry-over from other donors' samples.

This clonotype was detected many times. This sequence joins TRBV11-3 and TRBJ2-1; D gene uncertain. CDR1 and CDR2 from the germline V gene are SGHNT and YENEEA. V lost 5 bases and J lost 7, with 9 bases in between. The CDR3 spans 12 residues. The CDR3 protein is CASSQLGNEQFF. The CDR3 DNA reads as TGTGCCAGCAGCCAGTTGGGGAATGAGCAGTTCTTC.

The table lists this clonotype with many counts. This chain links TRBV7-3 with TRBJ1-1; no firm D call. Trimming shortened V by 5 bases and J by 7 bases, and 14 bases separated the two germline ends. Germline-derived CDR1 and CDR2 are SGHTA and FQGTGA. This CDR3 comprises 13 residues. CDR3: CASSRSHRSEAFF. CDR3 bases: TGTGCCAGCAGCCGCTCACACCGAAGTGAAGCTTTCTTT.

This chain links TRBV20-1 with TRBJ2-1, with TRBD1 as a possible D gene (5 bases). V was shortened by 0 bases and J by 10 bases, with 13 bases between the two germline ends. There are 13 residues in the CDR3. The germline gives CDR1 DFQATT, CDR2 SNEGSKA (reference sequence). DNA of the CDR3: TGCAGTGCTAGAGATCTCGATCAGGGAGAGCAGTTCTTC. Its translation is CSARDLDQGEQFF.

This sequence joins TRBV28 and TRBJ1-4; weak D call: TRBD1 (5 bases). The CDR3 contains 14 residues. Trimming shortened V by 8 bases and J by 8 bases, and 18 bases separated the two germline ends. Per germline, CDR1 MDHEN and CDR2 SYDVKM. CDR3 bases: TGTGCCAGCCGGAGGCCCAGGGCCATAGAAAAACTGTTTTTT. Translation gives CASRRPRAIEKLFF.

This clonotype was seen repeatedly, ten times or more. This chain links TRBV3-1 with TRBJ2-1, with D hard to call. CDR3 length equals 16 residues. V was shortened by 1 base and J by 5 bases, with 15 bases between the two germline ends. Germline loops: CDR1 LGHDT, CDR2 YNNKEL (reference sequence). CDR3 in DNA: TGTGCCAGCAGCCAAGGATCGCGGCAGTTGGACAATGAGCAGTTCTTC. Its protein product is CASSQGSRQLDNEQFF.

This clonotype was observed many times. The chain carries TRBV13 and TRBJ2-3, with D hard to call. V lost 4 bases and J 2 bases, leaving 10 bases between the germline ends. There are 14 residues in the CDR3. In germline, CDR1 is PRHDT, CDR2 FYEKMQ (reference sequence). Here the CDR3 reads CASSSILSTDTQYF. The CDR3 nucleotides read TGTGCCAGCAGCTCCATCCTATCCACAGATACGCAGTATTTT.

This clonotype was seen many times. CDR3 sequence: CASSLMTSGSTDTQYF. As DNA, the CDR3 is TGTGCCAGCAGCCTGATGACTAGCGGGAGTACAGATACGCAGTATTTT. The rearrangement links TRBV7-8 to TRBJ2-3, with 12 nucleotides matching TRBD2. The ends lost 5 bases at V and 3 bases at J; junction bases unmatched: 6. This CDR3 is 16 amino acids long. Germline loops: CDR1 SGHVS, CDR2 FQNEAQ.

CDR3 sequence: CASSLGSRYEQYF. DNA of the CDR3: TGTGCCAGCAGCTTAGGGAGCCGCTACGAGCAGTACTTC. The chain links TRBV11-2 to TRBJ2-7; no reliable D call. The CDR3 spans 13 residues. Germline V gives CDR1 SGHAT, CDR2 FQNNGV. Trimming removed 1 base at V and 3 bases at J, with 7 bases between.

This clonotype was observed many times. The chain is built from TRBV2 and TRBJ1-4, with 10 bases that match TRBD1. The CDR3 consists of 15 residues. Germline V lookup: CDR1 SNHLY, CDR2 FYNNEI. The junction had 5 bases not matched to a gene; V was cut back by 3 bases and J by 7 bases. CDR3 sequence: CASSEPGQGSEKLFF. CDR3 nucleotide sequence: TGTGCCAGCAGTGAGCCGGGACAGGGGAGTGAAAAACTGTTTTTT.

This clonotype showed up many times. In DNA form, the CDR3 reads TGCAGCGTTGCCCCCAGGGGGGAGGTTACTGAAGCTTTCTTT. Protein product: CSVAPRGEVTEAFF. The J gene is TRBJ1-1, the V gene TRBV29-1; TRBD1 matches 7 bases. The CDR3 runs to 14 residues. Losses at the gene ends were 4 bases for V and 5 bases for J; bases not matched to a gene: 10. The germline CDR1 and CDR2 sequences are SQVTM and ANQGSEA.

This clonotype was observed a few times. This chain uses TRBV10-1 with TRBJ2-1, with 12 bases identical to TRBD2. V gave up 4 bases and J gave up 0 bases; unmatched junction bases: 10. Germline CDR1 reads WNHNN; CDR2 reads SYGVQD (reference sequence). The CDR3 length is 19 residues. The CDR3 spells CASSGTGLAGPSSYNEQFF. The CDR3 nucleotides are TGCGCCAGCAGTGGTACGGGACTAGCGGGCCCGAGCTCCTACAATGAGCAGTTCTTC.

This clonotype was seen only a few times. V gene TRBV10-3 combines with J gene TRBJ2-1; no reliable D call. V lost 7 bases and J 4 bases, leaving 11 bases between the germline ends. CDR1 and CDR2 (germline): ENHRY, SYGVKD. The CDR3 loop spans 13 amino acids. Here the CDR3 reads CAIMAYEYNEQFF. The CDR3 DNA reads as TGTGCCATCATGGCGTATGAGTACAATGAGCAGTTCTTC.

A few counts support this clonotype. V is TRBV11-1 and J is TRBJ2-7; D uncertain. The germline V gene encodes CDR1 SGHAT and CDR2 FQDESV (reference sequence). This CDR3 is built from 13 residues. Trimming shortened V by 3 bases and J by 5 bases, and 11 bases separated the two germline ends. CDR3 in DNA: TGTGCCAGCAGCTTTTTTGATGTGGACGAGCAGTACTTC. Translation: CASSFFDVDEQYF.

This clonotype was found many times. The chain is built from TRBV6-6 and TRBJ2-1, with D maybe TRBD2 (5 bases). V shed 6 bases and J shed 7 bases, with 19 bases lying between them. Germline V gene sequence: CDR1 MNHNY, CDR2 SVGAGI (reference sequence). The CDR3 runs 15 residues. CDR3 sequence (DNA): TGTGCCAGCAGAGAGGACGGGAAAAGGAAGAATGAGCAGTTCTTC. This sequence encodes CASREDGKRKNEQFF.

This rearrangement joins TRBV30 to TRBJ1-1; possibly TRBD1 for D (5 bases). The CDR3 is made up of 13 amino acids. The V end was cut by 1 base, the J end by 2 bases, with 8 bases between. CDR1 and CDR2 (germline): GTSNPN, SVGIG (reference sequence). DNA of the CDR3: TGTGCCTGGAGTGAACAGGACAACACTGAAGCTTTCTTT. Protein: CAWSEQDNTEAFF.

This clonotype turned up a few times. The chain combines TRBV20-1 with TRBJ2-1, with 7 bases fitting TRBD2. Germline CDR1 reads DFQATT; CDR2 reads SNEGSKA (reference sequence). The CDR3 loop spans 14 amino acids. The J segment lost 1 base and the V segment lost 3 bases, leaving 3 bases of the junction unmatched. CDR3 DNA sequence: TGCAGTGCTAGGCTAGCGGAGTCCTACAATGAGCAGTTCTTC. It is translated as CSARLAESYNEQFF.

J is TRBJ1-5 and V is TRBV20-1; D remains unclear. CDR3 size: 15 residues. V lost 6 bases and J lost 0, with 15 bases in between. CDR1 and CDR2 from the germline V gene are DFQATT and SNEGSKA (reference sequence). The CDR3 loop is CSASAARNSNQPQHF. CDR3 DNA sequence: TGCAGTGCGTCCGCCGCAAGGAATAGCAATCAGCCCCAGCATTTT.

This clonotype was found many times. The chain is built from TRBV12-3 or TRBV12-4 and TRBJ1-2, with 9 bases matching TRBD1. CDR3 length: 16 residues. V shed 1 base and J 5 bases; nucleotides not matched to a gene: 8. The CDR3 nucleotides read TGTGCCAGCAGTTTAGATGGGACAGGGATGCCATATGGCTACACCTTC. As protein: CASSLDGTGMPYGYTF.